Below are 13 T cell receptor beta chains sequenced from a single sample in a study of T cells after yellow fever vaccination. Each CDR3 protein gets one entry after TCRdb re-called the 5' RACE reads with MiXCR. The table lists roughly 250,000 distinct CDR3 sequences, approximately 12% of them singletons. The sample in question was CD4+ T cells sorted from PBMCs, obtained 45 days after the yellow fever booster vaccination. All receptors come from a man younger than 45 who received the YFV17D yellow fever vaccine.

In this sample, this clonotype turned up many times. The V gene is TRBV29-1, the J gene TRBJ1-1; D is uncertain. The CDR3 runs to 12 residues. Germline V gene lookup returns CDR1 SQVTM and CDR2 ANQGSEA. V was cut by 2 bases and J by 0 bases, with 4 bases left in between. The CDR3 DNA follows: TGCAGCGTTGAAAGAATGAACACTGAAGCTTTCTTT. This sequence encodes CSVERMNTEAFF.

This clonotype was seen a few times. The CDR3 is CATLSQETQYF. The CDR3, as DNA: TGTGCCACCCTCAGTCAAGAGACCCAGTACTTC. The chain links TRBV28 to TRBJ2-5, with no clear D. The germline gives CDR1 MDHEN, CDR2 SYDVKM. The V end was cut by 10 bases, the J end by 2 bases, with 8 bases between. The CDR3 is made up of 11 amino acids. Full variable domain (rest looked up from reference TRBV28 and TRBJ2-5): DVKVTQSSRYLVKRTGEKVFLECVQDMDHENMFWYRQDPGLGLRLIYFSYDVKMKEKGDIPEGYSVSREKKERFSLILESASTNQTSMYLCATLSQETQYFGPGTRLLVL.

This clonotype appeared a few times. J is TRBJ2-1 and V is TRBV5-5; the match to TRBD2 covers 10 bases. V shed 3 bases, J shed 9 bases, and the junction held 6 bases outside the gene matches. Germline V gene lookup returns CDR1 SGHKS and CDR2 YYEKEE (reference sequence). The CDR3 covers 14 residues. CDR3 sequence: CASSSPGLASEQFF. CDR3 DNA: TGTGCCAGCAGCTCACCGGGACTAGCGAGTGAGCAGTTCTTC.

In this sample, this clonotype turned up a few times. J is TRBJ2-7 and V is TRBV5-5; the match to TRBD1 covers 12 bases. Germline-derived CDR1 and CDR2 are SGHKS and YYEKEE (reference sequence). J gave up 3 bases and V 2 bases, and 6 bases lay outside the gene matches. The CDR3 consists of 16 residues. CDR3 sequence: CASSFGTGGLVYEQYF. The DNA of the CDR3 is TGTGCCAGCAGCTTCGGGACAGGGGGCTTGGTCTACGAGCAGTACTTC.

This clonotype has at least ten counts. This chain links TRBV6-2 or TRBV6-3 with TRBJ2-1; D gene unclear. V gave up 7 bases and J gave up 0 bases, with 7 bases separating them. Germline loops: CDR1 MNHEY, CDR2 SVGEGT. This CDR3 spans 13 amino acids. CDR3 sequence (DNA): TGTGCCAGCACCCTAAGCTCCTACAATGAGCAGTTCTTC. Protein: CASTLSSYNEQFF.

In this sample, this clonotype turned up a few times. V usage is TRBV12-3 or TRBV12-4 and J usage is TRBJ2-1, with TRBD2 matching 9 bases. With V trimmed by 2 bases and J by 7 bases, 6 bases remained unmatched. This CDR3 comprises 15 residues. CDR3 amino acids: CASSLSGRFLNEQFF. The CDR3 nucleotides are TGTGCCAGCAGTTTAAGCGGGAGGTTCCTAAATGAGCAGTTCTTC.

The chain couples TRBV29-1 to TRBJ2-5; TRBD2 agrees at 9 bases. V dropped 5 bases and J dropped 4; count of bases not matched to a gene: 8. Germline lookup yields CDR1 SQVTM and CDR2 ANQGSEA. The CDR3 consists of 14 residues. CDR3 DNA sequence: TGCAGCGTTCTAGCGGGAAGAGGAGGAGAGACCCAGTACTTC. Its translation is CSVLAGRGGETQYF.

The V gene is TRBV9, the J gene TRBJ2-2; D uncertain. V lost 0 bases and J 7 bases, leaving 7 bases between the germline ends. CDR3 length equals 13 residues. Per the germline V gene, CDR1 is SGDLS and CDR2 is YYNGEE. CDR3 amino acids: CASSVVGGGELFF. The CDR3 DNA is TGTGCCAGCAGCGTAGTGGGTGGCGGGGAGCTGTTTTTT. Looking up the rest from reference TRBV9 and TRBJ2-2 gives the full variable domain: DSGVTQTPKHLITATGQRVTLRCSPRSGDLSVYWYQQSLDQGLQFLIQYYNGEERAKGNILERFSAQQFPDLHSELNLSSLELGDSALYFCASSVVGGGELFFGEGSRLTVL.

The CDR3 bases are TGCAGCGTTGGGTCTAGCGGGAGGTTAAACACCGGGGAGCTGTTTTTT. Its protein is CSVGSSGRLNTGELFF. This rearrangement joins TRBV29-1 to TRBJ2-2; 11 positions match TRBD2. V lost 4 bases to trimming and J lost 2 bases; unmatched junction nucleotides: 6. The CDR3 spans 16 residues. Germline CDR1 and CDR2: SQVTM and ANQGSEA.

The CDR3 coding sequence is TGCAGTGCTAGTGAGTGGGAGAGGGAGACCCAGTACTTC. Protein product: CSASEWERETQYF. The chain links TRBV20-1 to TRBJ2-5, with a weak D call TRBD2 (5 bases). Trimming removed 3 bases from V and 5 bases from J, with 13 bases in between. The germline gives CDR1 DFQATT, CDR2 SNEGSKA (reference sequence). The CDR3 is 13 amino acids.

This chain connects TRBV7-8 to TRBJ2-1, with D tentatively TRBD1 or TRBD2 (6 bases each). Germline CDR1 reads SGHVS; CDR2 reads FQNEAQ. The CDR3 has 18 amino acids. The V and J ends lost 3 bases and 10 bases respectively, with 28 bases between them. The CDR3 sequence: CASSFLGQIGTSRFEQFF. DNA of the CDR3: TGTGCCAGCAGCTTCCTCGGACAGATCGGGACTTCGCGTTTCGAGCAGTTCTTC.

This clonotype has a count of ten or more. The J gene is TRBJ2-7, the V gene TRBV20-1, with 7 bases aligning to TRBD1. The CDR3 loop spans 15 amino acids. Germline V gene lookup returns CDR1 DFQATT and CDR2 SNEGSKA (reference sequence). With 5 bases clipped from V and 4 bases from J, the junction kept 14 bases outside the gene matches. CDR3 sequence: CSARPLETGTYEQYF. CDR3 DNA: TGCAGTGCTCGCCCCCTTGAGACAGGGACGTACGAGCAGTACTTC.

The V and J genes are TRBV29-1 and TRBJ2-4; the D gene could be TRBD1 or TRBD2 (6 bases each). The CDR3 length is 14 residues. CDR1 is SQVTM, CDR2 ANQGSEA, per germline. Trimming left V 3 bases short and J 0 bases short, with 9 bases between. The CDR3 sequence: CSVDGGLAKNIQYF. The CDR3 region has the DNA TGCAGCGTTGATGGGGGGCTAGCCAAAAACATTCAGTACTTC.